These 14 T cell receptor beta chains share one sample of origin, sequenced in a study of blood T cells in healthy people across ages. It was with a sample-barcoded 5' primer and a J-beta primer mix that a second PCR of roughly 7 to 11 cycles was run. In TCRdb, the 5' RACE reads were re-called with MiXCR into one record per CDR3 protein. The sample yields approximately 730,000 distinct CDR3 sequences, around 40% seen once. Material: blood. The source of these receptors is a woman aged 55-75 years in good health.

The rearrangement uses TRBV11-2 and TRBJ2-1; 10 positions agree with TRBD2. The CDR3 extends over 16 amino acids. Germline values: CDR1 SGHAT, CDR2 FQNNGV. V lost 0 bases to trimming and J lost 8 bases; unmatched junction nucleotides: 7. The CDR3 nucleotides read TGTGCCAGCAGCTTAGATCGCCTAGCGGGGGCGCATGAGCAGTTCTTC. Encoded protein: CASSLDRLAGAHEQFF.

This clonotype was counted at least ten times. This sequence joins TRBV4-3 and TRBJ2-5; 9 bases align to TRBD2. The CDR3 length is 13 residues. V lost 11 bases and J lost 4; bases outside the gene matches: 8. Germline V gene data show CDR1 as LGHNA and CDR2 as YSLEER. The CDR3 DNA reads TGCGCCTCCTCGGCTAGCGGGATAGAGACCCAGTACTTC. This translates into CASSASGIETQYF.

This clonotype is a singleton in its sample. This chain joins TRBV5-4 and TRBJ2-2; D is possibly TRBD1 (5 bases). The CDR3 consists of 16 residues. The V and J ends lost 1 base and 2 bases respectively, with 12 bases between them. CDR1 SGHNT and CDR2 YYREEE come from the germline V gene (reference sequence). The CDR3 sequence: CASSLQGRLNTGELFF. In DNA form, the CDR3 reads TGTGCCAGCAGCTTGCAGGGTCGCCTCAACACCGGGGAGCTGTTTTTT.

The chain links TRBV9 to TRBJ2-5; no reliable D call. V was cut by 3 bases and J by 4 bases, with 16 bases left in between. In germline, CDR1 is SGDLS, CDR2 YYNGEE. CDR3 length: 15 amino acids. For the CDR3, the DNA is TGTGCCAGCAGCGCCCGAGACGGGTTGACAGAGACCCAGTACTTC. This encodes CASSARDGLTETQYF.

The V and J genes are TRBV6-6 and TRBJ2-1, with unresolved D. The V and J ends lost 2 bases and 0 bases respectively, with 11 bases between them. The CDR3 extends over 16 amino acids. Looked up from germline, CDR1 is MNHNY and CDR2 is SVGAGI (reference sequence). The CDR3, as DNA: TGTGCCAGCAGTTACATCACTGGTAGCTCCTACAATGAGCAGTTCTTC. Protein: CASSYITGSSYNEQFF.

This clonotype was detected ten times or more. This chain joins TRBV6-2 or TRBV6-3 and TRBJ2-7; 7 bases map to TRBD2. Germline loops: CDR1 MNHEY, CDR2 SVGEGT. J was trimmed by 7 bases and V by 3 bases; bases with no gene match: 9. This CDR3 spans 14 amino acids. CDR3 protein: CASSYVIAGGEQYF. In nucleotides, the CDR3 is TGTGCCAGCAGTTATGTGATAGCGGGCGGTGAGCAGTACTTC.

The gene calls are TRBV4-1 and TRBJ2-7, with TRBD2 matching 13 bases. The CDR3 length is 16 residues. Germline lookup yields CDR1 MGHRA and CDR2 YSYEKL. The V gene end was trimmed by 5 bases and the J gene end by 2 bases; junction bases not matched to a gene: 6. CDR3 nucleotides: TGCGCCAGCAGCTATTCGGGACTAGCGGGGACCTACGAGCAGTACTTC. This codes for CASSYSGLAGTYEQYF.

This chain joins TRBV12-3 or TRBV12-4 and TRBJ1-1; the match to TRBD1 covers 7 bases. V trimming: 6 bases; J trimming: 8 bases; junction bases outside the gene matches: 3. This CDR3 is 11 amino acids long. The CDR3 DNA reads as TGTGCCAGCAGATCAGGGGGGGAAGCTTTCTTT. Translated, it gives CASRSGGEAFF.

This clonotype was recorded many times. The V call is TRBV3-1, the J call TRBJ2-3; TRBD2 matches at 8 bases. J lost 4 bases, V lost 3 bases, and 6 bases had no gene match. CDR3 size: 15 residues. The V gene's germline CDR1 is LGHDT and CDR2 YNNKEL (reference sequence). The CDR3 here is CASSQRTGGSDTQYF. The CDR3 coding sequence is TGTGCCAGCAGCCAGAGGACGGGAGGGTCAGATACGCAGTATTTT.

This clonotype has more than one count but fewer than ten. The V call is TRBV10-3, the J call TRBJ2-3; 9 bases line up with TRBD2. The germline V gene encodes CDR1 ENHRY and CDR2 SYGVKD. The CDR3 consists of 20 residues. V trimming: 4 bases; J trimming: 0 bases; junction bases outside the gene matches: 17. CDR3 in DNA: TGTGCCATCAGTGCCTCAGGGGGGACTAGCCCTACTACTAGCACAGATACGCAGTATTTT. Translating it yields CAISASGGTSPTTSTDTQYF.

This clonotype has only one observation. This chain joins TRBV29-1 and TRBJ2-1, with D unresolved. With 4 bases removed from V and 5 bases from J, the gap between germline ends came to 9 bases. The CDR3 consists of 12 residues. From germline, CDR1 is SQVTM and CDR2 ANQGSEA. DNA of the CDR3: TGCAGCGTTGCACCTTTTAACAATGAGCAGTTCTTC. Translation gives CSVAPFNNEQFF.

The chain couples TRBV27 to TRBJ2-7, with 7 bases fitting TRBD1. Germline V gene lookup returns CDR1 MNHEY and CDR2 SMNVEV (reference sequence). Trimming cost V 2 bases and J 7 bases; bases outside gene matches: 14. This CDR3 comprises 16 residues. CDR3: CASSLPPGTANNEQYF. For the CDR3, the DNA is TGTGCCAGCAGTTTACCGCCCGGGACAGCAAACAATGAGCAGTACTTC.

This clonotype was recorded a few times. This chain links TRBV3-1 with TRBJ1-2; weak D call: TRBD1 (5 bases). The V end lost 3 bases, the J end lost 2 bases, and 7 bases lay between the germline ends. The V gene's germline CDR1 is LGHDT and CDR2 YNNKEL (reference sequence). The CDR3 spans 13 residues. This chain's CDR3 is CASSQTENYGYTF. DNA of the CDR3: TGTGCCAGCAGCCAGACAGAAAACTATGGCTACACCTTC.

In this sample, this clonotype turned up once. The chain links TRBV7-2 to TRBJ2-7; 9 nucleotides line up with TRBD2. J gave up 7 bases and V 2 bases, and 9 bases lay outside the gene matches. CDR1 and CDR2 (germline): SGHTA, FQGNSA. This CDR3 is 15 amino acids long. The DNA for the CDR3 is TGTGCCAGCAGCTTACTAGCGGGGTGGAACAATGAGCAGTACTTC. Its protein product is CASSLLAGWNNEQYF.